This is a list of T cell receptor beta chains from one sample in a study of Graves' ophthalmopathy and Graves' hyperthyroidism. One entry per CDR3 protein, called by TCRdb with MiXCR from the multiplex PCR reads. This table holds approximately 540,000 distinct CDR3 sequences, approximately 37% found once. The sample comprised peripheral blood or thyroid tissue (not recorded which). The receptor set was obtained from an adult man with Graves' hyperthyroidism. CDR3s include the opening cysteine and the closing phenylalanine or tryptophan. A D gene is named only where the DNA matches it firmly. Not every row has a clone size; where given, it reads once, few, many or a size class.

.	once	TRBV7-2	TRBJ2-1	TGTGCCAGCAGCTTAGCGCGGGCGGCCGAGCAGTTCTTC	CASSLARAAEQFF
TRBD1	few	TRBV24-1	TRBJ2-1	TGTGCCACCAGTGAGCGGGACAGGGGCTCCTACAATGAGCAGTTCTTC	CATSERDRGSYNEQFF
TRBD2	.	TRBV10-3	TRBJ2-7	TGTGCCATCTCAGATAGCGGGAGCTACGAGCAGTACTTC	CAISDSGSYEQYF
.	many	TRBV7-8	TRBJ2-7	TGTGCCAGCAGCTTAGAGGGTCTAGCTGCCTACGAGCAGTACTTC	CASSLEGLAAYEQYF
.	.	TRBV7-2	TRBJ1-5	TGCGCCAGCAGCCAAGAATTGAGGGGCAACGAGCAGCCCCAGCATTTT	CASSQELRGNEQPQHF
.	.	TRBV19	TRBJ1-1	TGTGCCAGTAGTATAGGGCTCATGAACACTGAAGCTTTCTTT	CASSIGLMNTEAFF
.	many	TRBV19	TRBJ1-4	TGTGCCAGTAGTGGACCCGGGACGGAGGATGAAAAACTGTTTTTT	CASSGPGTEDEKLFF
.	.	TRBV14	TRBJ1-1	TGTGCCAGCAGCCGACAGCGCATGAACACTGAAGCTTTCTTT	CASSRQRMNTEAFF
.	.	TRBV10-2	TRBJ1-6	TGCGCCAGCGGTGGGTCGATTCAGAGCCTTAATTCACCCCTCCACTTT	CASGGSIQSLNSPLHF
.	.	TRBV15	TRBJ2-2	TGTGCCACCAGCACTTGGACGAACACCGGGGAGCTGTTTTTT	CATSTWTNTGELFF
TRBD1	few	TRBV19	TRBJ1-5	TGTGCCAGTAGTGTACTACCGGGACAGGGGGCGAGGCAGCCCCAGCATTTT	CASSVLPGQGARQPQHF
TRBD1	.	TRBV9	TRBJ1-2	TGTGCCAGCAGCTTATCATCCGACAGGGACGGCTACACCTTC	CASSLSSDRDGYTF
.	many	TRBV12-3/TRBV12-4	TRBJ2-7	TGTGCCAGCAGCTTAGGCGCAGGGGCCTACGAGCAGTACTTC	CASSLGAGAYEQYF
.	.	TRBV25-1	TRBJ1-4	TGTGCCAGCAGTTTATCAGTTGCAACTAATGAAAAACTGTTTTTT	CASSLSVATNEKLFF
TRBD1	many	TRBV20-1	TRBJ1-1	TGCAGTGCTAGAGTCCTCTACAGGGGCCCTGCTGAAGCTTTCTTT	CSARVLYRGPAEAFF
.	many	TRBV13	TRBJ2-7	TGTGCCAGCAGCACGGGACATGGGGTATACGAGCAGTACTTC	CASSTGHGVYEQYF
TRBD1	.	TRBV29-1	TRBJ2-5	TGCAGCGTTGAAGGGGTTGGACAGGAGGTTATTCGAGAGACCCAGTACTTC	CSVEGVGQEVIRETQYF
.	many	TRBV7-9	TRBJ2-7	TGTGCCAGCACCCACGGTCCGGGGGCCTACGAGCAGTACTTC	CASTHGPGAYEQYF
.	many	TRBV7-2	TRBJ2-5	TGTGCCAGCAGACACCAGGGGCAAGAGACCCAGTACTTC	CASRHQGQETQYF
TRBD1	.	TRBV20-1	TRBJ2-5	TGCAGTGCTAATGGTGCCAGGGGGCAAGAGACCCAGTACTTC	CSANGARGQETQYF
TRBD2	.	TRBV29-1	TRBJ2-1	TGCAGCGTTACCTGGACTAGCGGGAAAGCTAGCAATGAGCAGTTCTTC	CSVTWTSGKASNEQFF
.	.	TRBV12-3/TRBV12-4	TRBJ1-2	TGTGCCAGCAGTTCCCGACGGAAGGGCTATGGCTACACCTTC	CASSSRRKGYGYTF
.	few	TRBV27	TRBJ2-7	TGTGCCAGCAGTGGTTTGGGGGCCTACGAGCAGTACTTC	CASSGLGAYEQYF
.	.	TRBV7-2	TRBJ1-6	TGTGCCAGCAGCCCCCGATTTGGGGACCCGGGGTTTGCTTCTGGTTATTATAATTCACCCCTCCACTTT	CASSPRFGDPGFASGYYNSPLHF
TRBD2	.	TRBV20-1	TRBJ2-5	TGCAGTGCTTCTACGAGCGGGAGGGCTCAAGAGACCCAGTACTTC	CSASTSGRAQETQYF
.	few	TRBV10-3	TRBJ1-2	TGTGCCATCAGTGAGTCGTTCGGGTCGGGAACGGACTATGGCTACACCTTC	CAISESFGSGTDYGYTF
.	many	TRBV2	TRBJ2-5	TGTGCCAGCCAAGCGGACGGGGGGACCCAGTACTTC	CASQADGGTQYF
.	many	TRBV7-9	TRBJ1-2	TGTGCCAGCAGCTTAGAACCTGGGAGCGTAGTTGATTACACCTTC	CASSLEPGSVVDYTF
.	many	TRBV5-1	TRBJ2-7	TGCGCCAGCAGCTTGGAGTTGGGGGTTGAGCAGTACTTC	CASSLELGVEQYF
.	many	TRBV20-1	TRBJ2-7	TGCAGTGCTAGATGGGAGAAGGACAAAGTCGCCTACGAGCAGTACTTC	CSARWEKDKVAYEQYF
.	.	TRBV27	TRBJ1-4	TGTGCCAGCAGTTCACTTGCAACTAATGAAAAACTGTTTTTT	CASSSLATNEKLFF
TRBD1	.	TRBV10-2	TRBJ2-7	TGCGCCAGCAGTGAGTCGGGACAGGGGGCCCCTAAGGAGTCCGAGCAGTACTTC	CASSESGQGAPKESEQYF
TRBD1	many	TRBV2	TRBJ2-2	TGTGCCAGCAGTGCTCCCGGGACAGGCTTCACCGGGGAGCTGTTTTTT	CASSAPGTGFTGELFF